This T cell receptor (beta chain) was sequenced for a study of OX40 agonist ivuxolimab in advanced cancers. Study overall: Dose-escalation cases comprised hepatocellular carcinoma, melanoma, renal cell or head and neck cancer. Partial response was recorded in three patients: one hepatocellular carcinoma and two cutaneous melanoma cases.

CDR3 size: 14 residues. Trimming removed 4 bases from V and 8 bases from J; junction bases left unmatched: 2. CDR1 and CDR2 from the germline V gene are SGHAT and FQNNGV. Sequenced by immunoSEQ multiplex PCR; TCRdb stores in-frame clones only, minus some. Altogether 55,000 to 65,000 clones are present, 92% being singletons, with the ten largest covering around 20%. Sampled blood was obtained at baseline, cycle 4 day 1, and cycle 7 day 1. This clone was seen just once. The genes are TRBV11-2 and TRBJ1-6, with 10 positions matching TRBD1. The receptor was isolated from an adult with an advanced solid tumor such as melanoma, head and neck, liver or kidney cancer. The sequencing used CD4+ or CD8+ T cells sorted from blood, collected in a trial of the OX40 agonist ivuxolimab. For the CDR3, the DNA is TGTGCCAGCAGCTGGACAGGGGGTGATTCACCCCTCCACTTT. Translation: CASSWTGGDSPLHF. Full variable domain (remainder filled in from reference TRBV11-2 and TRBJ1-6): EAGVAQSPRYKIIEKRQSVAFWCNPISGHATLYWYQQILGQGPKLLIQFQNNGVVDDSQLPKDRFSAERLKGVDSTLKIQPAKLEDSAVYLCASSWTGGDSPLHFGNGTRLTVT.